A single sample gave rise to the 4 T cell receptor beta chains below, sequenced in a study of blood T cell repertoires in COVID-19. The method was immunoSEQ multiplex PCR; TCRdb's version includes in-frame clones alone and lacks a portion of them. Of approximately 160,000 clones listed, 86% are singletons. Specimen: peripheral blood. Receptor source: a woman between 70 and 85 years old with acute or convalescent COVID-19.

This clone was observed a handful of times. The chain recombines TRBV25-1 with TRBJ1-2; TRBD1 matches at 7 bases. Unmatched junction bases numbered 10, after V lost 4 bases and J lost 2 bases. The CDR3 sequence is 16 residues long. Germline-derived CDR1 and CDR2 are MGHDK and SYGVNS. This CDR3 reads CASSGTTGRRNYGYTF. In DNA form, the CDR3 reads TGTGCCAGCAGTGGCACGACAGGGCGCCGCAACTATGGCTACACCTTC.

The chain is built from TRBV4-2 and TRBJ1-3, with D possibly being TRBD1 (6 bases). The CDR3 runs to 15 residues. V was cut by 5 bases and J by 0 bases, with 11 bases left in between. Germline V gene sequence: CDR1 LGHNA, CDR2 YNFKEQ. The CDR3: CASSEDRPSGNTIYF. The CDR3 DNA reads TGTGCCAGCAGCGAGGACAGACCCTCTGGAAACACCATATATTTT.

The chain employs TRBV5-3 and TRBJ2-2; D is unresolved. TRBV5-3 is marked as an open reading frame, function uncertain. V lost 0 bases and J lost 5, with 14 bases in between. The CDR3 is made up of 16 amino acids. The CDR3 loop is CARSLERYPLTGELFF. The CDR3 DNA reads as TGTGCCAGAAGCTTGGAGAGATATCCGCTGACCGGGGAGCTGTTTTTT.

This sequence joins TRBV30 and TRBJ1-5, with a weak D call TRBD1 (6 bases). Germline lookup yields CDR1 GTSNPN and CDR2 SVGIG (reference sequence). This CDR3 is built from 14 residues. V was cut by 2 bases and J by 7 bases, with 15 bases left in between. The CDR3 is CAWSQNNRVQPQHF. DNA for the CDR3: TGTGCCTGGAGTCAAAATAACAGGGTACAGCCCCAGCATTTT.